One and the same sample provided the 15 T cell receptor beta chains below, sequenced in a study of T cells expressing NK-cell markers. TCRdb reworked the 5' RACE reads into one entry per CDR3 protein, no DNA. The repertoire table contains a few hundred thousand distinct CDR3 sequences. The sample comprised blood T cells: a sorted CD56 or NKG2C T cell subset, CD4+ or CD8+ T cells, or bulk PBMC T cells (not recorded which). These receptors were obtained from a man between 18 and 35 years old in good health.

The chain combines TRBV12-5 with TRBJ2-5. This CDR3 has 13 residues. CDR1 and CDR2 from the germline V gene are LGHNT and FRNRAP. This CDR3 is CASGLSGQETQYF. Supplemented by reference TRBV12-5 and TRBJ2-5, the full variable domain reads DARVTQTPRHKVTEMGQEVTMRCQPILGHNTVFWYRQTMMQGLELLAYFRNRAPLDDSGMPKDRFSAEMPDATLATLKIQPSEPRDSAVYFCASGLSGQETQYFGPGTRLLVL.

The CDR3 spells CASSGDGGRHSGANVLTF. The chain is built from TRBV5-1 and TRBJ2-6; with no DNA, the TCRdb D assignment of TRBD1 cannot be verified. The CDR3 totals 18 residues. The germline V gene encodes CDR1 SGHRS and CDR2 YFSETQ.

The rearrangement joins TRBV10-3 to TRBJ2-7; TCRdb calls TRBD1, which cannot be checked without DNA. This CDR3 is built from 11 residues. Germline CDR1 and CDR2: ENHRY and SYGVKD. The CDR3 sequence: CAIGGRDEQYF.

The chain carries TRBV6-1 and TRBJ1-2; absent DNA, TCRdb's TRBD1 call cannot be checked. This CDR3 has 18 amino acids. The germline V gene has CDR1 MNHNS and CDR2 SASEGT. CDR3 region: CASSEYPSRDRSIYGYTF.

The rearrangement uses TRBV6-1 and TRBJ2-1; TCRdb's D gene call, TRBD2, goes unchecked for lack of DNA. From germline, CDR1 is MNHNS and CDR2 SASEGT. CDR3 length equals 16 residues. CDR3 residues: CASSLPSGAGGIEQFF.

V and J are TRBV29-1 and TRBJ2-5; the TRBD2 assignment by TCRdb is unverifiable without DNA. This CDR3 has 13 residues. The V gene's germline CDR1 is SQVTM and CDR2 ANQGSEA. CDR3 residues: CSVREGFRETQYF. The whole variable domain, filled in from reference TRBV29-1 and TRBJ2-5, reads SAVISQKPSRDICQRGTSLTIQCQVDSQVTMMFWYRQQPGQSLTLIATANQGSEATYESGFVIDKFPISRPNLTFSTLTVSNMSPEDSSIYLCSVREGFRETQYFGPGTRLLVL.

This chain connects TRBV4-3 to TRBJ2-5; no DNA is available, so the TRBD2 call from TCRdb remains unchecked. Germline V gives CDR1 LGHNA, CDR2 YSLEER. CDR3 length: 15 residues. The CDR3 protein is CASSQDMIRAEGQYF.

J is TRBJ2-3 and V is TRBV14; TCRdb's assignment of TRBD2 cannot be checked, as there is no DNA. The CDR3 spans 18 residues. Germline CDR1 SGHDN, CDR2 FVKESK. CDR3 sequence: CASSLRGGLAGIQDTQYF.

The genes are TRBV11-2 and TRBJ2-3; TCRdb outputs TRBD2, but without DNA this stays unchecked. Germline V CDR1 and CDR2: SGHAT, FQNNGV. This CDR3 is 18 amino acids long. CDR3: CASRSSALAGGPTDTQYF.

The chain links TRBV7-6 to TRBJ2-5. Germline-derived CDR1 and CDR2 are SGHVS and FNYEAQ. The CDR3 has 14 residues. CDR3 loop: CASSLTTEQETQYF.

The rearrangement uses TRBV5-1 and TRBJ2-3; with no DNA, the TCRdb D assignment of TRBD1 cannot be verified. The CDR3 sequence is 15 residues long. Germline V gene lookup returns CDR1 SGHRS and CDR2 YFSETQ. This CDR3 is CASSLTGDSTDTQYF.

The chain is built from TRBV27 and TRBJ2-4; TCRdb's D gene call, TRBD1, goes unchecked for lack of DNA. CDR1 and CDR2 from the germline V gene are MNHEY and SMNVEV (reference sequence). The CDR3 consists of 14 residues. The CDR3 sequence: CASSFRAGGRERYF.

Here the CDR3 reads CSVGRSRNEQYF. This rearrangement joins TRBV29-1 to TRBJ2-7. The germline gives CDR1 SQVTM, CDR2 ANQGSEA. This CDR3 contains 12 residues.

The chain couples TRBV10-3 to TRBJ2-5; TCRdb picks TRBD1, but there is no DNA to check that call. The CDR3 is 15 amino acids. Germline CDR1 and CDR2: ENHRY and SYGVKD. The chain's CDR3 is CAISGGTGLFETQYF.

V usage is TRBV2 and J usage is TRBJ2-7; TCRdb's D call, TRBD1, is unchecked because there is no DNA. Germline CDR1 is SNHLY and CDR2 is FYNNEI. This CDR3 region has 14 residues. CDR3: CASSRRDRSYEQYF.